This TCR beta chain appears in the sequencing data of a study of long-term antiretroviral therapy in people with HIV. Regarding the study as a whole: HIV repertoire CDR3 lengths ranged less widely than those of controls.

Remarks on this clone: Its antigen is as yet unknown.

V gave up 2 bases and J gave up 3 bases; unmatched junction bases: 2. The CDR3 spans 14 residues. The germline CDR1 and CDR2 sequences are KGHSH and LQKENI. They ran version v3.0 of the immunoSEQ assay at survey level. The table came from immunoSEQ multiplex PCR; TCRdb's copy has only in-frame clones and leaves some out. The table shows 20,000 to 25,000 clones, with roughly 85% occurring only once. This sequence was found in a man aged 35 to 55 with HIV. The input for sequencing was unsorted PBMCs, taken approximately 2.5 years after starting antiretroviral therapy. The V gene is TRBV18, the J gene TRBJ2-5, with 8 nucleotides matching TRBD1. The CDR3 loop is CASSPKTGEETQYF. DNA for the CDR3: TGTGCCAGCTCACCAAAGACAGGGGAAGAGACCCAGTACTTC.